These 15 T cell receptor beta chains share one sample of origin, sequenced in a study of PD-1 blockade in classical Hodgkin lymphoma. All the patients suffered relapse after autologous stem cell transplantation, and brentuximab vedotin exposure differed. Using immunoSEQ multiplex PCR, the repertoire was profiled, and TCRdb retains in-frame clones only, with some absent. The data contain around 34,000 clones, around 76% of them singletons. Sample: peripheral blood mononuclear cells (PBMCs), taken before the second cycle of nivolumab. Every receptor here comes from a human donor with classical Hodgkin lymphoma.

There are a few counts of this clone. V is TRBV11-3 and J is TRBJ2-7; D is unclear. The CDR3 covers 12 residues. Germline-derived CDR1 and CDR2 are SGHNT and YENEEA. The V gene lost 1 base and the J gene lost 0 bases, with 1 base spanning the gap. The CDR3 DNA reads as TGTGCCAGCAGCTTAGGCTCCTACGAGCAGTACTTC. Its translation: CASSLGSYEQYF.

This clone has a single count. The CDR3 protein is CASSPAGVIAGGRSSYEQYF. The DNA of the CDR3 is TGTGCCAGCAGCCCCGCAGGTGTGATAGCGGGGGGGCGCAGCTCCTACGAGCAGTACTTC. This chain joins TRBV7-8 and TRBJ2-7; 11 bases line up with TRBD2. CDR3 size: 20 residues. Germline V gives CDR1 SGHVS, CDR2 FQNEAQ. The ends lost 5 bases at V and 0 bases at J; junction bases unmatched: 18.

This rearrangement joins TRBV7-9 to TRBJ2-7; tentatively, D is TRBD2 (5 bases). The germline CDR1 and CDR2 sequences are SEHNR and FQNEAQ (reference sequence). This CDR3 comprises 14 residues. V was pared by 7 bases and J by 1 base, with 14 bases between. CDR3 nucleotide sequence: TGTGCCAGCACCCCACTCGGGGTGTCCTACGAGCAGTACTTC. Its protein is CASTPLGVSYEQYF.

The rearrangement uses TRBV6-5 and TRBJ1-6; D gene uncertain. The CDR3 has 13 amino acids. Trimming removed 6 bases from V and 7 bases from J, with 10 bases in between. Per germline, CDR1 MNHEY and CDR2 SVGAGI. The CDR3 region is CASRDLRNSPLHF. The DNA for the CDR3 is TGTGCCAGCAGGGACCTAAGGAATTCACCCCTCCACTTT.

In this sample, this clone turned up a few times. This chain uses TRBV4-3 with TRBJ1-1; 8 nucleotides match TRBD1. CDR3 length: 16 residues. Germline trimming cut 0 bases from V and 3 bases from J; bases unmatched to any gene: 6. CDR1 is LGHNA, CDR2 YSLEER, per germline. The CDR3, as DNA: TGCGCCAGCAGCCAAGAGCTCCCACAGGGGGACACTGAAGCTTTCTTT. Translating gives CASSQELPQGDTEAFF.

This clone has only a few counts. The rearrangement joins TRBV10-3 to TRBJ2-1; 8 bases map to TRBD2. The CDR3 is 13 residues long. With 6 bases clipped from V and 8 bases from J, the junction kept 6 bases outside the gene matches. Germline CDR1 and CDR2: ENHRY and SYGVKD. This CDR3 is CAIRSAGEDEQFF. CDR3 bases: TGTGCCATCAGGTCAGCGGGGGAGGATGAGCAGTTCTTC.

The CDR3 DNA is TGTGCCATCAGTGAGTGGACAGGGAAGGAGCCAGAGACCCAGTACTTC. Translating gives CAISEWTGKEPETQYF. The chain is built from TRBV10-3 and TRBJ2-5, with 8 bases aligning to TRBD1. Losses at the gene ends were 1 base for V and 4 bases for J; bases not matched to a gene: 8. CDR3 length: 16 amino acids. The germline CDR1 and CDR2 sequences are ENHRY and SYGVKD.

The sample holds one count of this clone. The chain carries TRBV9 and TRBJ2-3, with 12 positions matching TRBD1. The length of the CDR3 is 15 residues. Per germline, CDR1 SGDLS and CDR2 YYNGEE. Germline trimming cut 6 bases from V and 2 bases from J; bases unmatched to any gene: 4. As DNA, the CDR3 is TGTGCCAGCACCGGGACAGGGGGCAACACAGATACGCAGTATTTT. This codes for CASTGTGGNTDTQYF.

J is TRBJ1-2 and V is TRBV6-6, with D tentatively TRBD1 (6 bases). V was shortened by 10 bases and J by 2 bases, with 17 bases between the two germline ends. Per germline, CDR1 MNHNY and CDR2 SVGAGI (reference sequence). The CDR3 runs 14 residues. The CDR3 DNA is TGTGCCACCACACAGGGAGGGGGAAACTATGGCTACACCTTC. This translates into CATTQGGGNYGYTF.

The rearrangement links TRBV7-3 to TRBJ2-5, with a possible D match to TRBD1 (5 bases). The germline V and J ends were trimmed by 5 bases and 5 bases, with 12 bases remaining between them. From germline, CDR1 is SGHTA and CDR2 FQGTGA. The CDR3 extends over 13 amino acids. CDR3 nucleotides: TGTGCCAGCAGCATCTCCCCAGGGGAGACCCAGTACTTC. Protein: CASSISPGETQYF.

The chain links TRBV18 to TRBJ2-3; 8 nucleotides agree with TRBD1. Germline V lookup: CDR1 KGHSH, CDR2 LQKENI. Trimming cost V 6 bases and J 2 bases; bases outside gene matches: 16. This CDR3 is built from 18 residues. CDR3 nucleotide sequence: TGTGCCAGCTCCCGGACAGGGAAGGCTAGCGCCGCCACAGATACGCAGTATTTT. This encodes CASSRTGKASAATDTQYF.

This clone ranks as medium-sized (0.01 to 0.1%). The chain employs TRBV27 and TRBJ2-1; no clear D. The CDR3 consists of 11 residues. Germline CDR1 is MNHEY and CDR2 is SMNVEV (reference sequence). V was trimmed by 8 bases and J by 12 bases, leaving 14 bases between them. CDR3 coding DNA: TGTGCCAGCTTGGGGATCGGTGGGCAGTTCTTC. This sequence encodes CASLGIGGQFF.

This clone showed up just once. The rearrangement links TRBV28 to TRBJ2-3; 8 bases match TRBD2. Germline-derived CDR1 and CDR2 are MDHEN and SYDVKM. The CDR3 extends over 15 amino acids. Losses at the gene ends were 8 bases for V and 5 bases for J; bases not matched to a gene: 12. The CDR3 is CASGHIGGAQDTQYF. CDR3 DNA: TGTGCCAGCGGCCATATCGGGGGGGCACAAGATACGCAGTATTTT. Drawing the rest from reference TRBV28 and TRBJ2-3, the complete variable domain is DVKVTQSSRYLVKRTGEKVFLECVQDMDHENMFWYRQDPGLGLRLIYFSYDVKMKEKGDIPEGYSVSREKKERFSLILESASTNQTSMYLCASGHIGGAQDTQYFGPGTRLTVL.

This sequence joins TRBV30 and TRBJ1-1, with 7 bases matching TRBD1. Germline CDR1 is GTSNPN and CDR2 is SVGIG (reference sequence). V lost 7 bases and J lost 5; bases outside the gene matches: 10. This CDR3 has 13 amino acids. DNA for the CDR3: TGTGCCTCCCACCGGGACAGAGGGACTGAAGCTTTCTTT. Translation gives CASHRDRGTEAFF. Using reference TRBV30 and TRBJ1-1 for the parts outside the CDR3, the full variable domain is SQTIHQWPATLVQPVGSPLSLECTVEGTSNPNLYWYRQAAGRGLQLLFYSVGIGQISSEVPQNLSASRPQDRQFILSSKKLLLSDSGFYLCASHRDRGTEAFFGQGTRLTVV.

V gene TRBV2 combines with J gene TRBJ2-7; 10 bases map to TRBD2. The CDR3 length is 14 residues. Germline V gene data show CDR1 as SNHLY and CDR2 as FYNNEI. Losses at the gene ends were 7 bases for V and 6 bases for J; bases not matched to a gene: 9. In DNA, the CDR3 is TGTGCCAGCACCAAGACCGGGACTAGCGCCGAGCAGTACTTC. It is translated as CASTKTGTSAEQYF.